A single sample gave rise to the 11 T cell receptor beta chains below, sequenced in a study of T cell changes during pregnancy in multiple sclerosis. Sequencing was performed with immunoSEQ multiplex PCR; in TCRdb, only in-frame clones are kept and a portion is missing. The sample has approximately 20,000 clones, roughly 85% seen once; the top ten hold 4.5% to 6%. The sample here was CD8+ T cells from peripheral blood mononuclear cells, taken in the third trimester of pregnancy. All receptors come from a female donor in good health, enrolled as a control in a pregnancy study.

The gene calls are TRBV4-2 and TRBJ1-2; weak D call: TRBD1 (5 bases). Trimming removed 3 bases from V and 8 bases from J, with 16 bases in between. CDR3 length equals 14 residues. In germline, CDR1 is LGHNA, CDR2 YNFKEQ. DNA for the CDR3: TGTGCCAGCAGCCAGCTACAGGCTTATTGGGGCTACACCTTC. It specifies CASSQLQAYWGYTF.

This clone appeared once. The J gene is TRBJ1-1, the V gene TRBV7-2; D remains unclear. This CDR3 is built from 14 residues. Germline lookup yields CDR1 SGHTA and CDR2 FQGNSA. The V gene lost 5 bases and the J gene lost 4 bases, with 14 bases spanning the gap. This chain's CDR3 is CASSPLTGSTEAFF. The DNA for the CDR3 is TGTGCCAGCAGCCCCCTGACGGGGAGCACTGAAGCTTTCTTT.

This chain connects TRBV2 to TRBJ2-7; possible D gene TRBD2, 6 bases. The CDR3 is made up of 13 amino acids. With 7 bases removed from V and 6 bases from J, the gap between germline ends came to 16 bases. Germline-derived CDR1 and CDR2 are SNHLY and FYNNEI. The CDR3, as DNA: TGTGCCAGCATTGGAGGGAGGCTGGGCGAGCAGTACTTC. This codes for CASIGGRLGEQYF.

The chain links TRBV6-5 to TRBJ1-2; 9 positions match TRBD1. CDR3 length: 14 residues. V was clipped by 5 bases and J by 6 bases; unmatched bases: 7. The germline gives CDR1 MNHEY, CDR2 SVGAGI. The CDR3 nucleotides read TGTGCCAGCAGTCGACAGGGGGGGTGGGATGGCTACACCTTC. It yields the protein CASSRQGGWDGYTF.

The V and J genes are TRBV6-6 and TRBJ2-2; 7 bases line up with TRBD1. J was trimmed by 6 bases and V by 0 bases; bases with no gene match: 7. The CDR3 has 16 residues. Germline values: CDR1 MNHNY, CDR2 SVGAGI (reference sequence). DNA of the CDR3: TGTGCCAGCAGTTACTCTCTGGCAGGGGGACCCGGGGAGCTGTTTTTT. Residues: CASSYSLAGGPGELFF.

The V gene is TRBV5-1, the J gene TRBJ1-1, with TRBD1 identical over 9 bases. This CDR3 is 15 amino acids long. CDR1 SGHRS and CDR2 YFSETQ come from the germline V gene. V shed 6 bases, J shed 5 bases, and the junction held 11 bases outside the gene matches. The CDR3 loop reads CASMGGDRAGTEAFF. CDR3 in DNA: TGCGCCAGCATGGGTGGGGACAGGGCGGGAACTGAAGCTTTCTTT.

The V gene is TRBV9, the J gene TRBJ2-5, with TRBD1 matching over 8 bases. V was clipped by 0 bases and J by 4 bases; unmatched bases: 5. This CDR3 has 15 amino acids. CDR1 and CDR2 from the germline V gene are SGDLS and YYNGEE. The CDR3: CASSVAQGARETQYF. The DNA of the CDR3 is TGTGCCAGCAGCGTAGCTCAGGGGGCCCGAGAGACCCAGTACTTC.

The gene calls are TRBV5-6 and TRBJ1-2; 11 nucleotides line up with TRBD1. CDR3 length equals 13 residues. Germline trimming cut 4 bases from V and 8 bases from J; bases unmatched to any gene: 4. Germline-derived CDR1 and CDR2 are SGHDT and YYEEEE. The CDR3 loop is CASSPGTGGGYTF. CDR3 DNA sequence: TGTGCCAGCAGCCCAGGGACAGGGGGAGGCTACACCTTC.

This clone occurred once. The J gene is TRBJ2-3, the V gene TRBV5-8; D possibly corresponds to TRBD1 (6 bases). With 0 bases removed from V and 0 bases from J, the gap between germline ends came to 8 bases. CDR3 size: 15 residues. Germline lookup yields CDR1 SGHTS and CDR2 YDEGEE. The CDR3 sequence: CASSLGRGSTDTQYF. DNA of the CDR3: TGTGCCAGCAGCTTGGGTAGGGGGAGCACAGATACGCAGTATTTT.

This clone was counted a single time. CDR3 protein: CASSSDAEYF. The CDR3 DNA reads TGTGCCAGCAGTTCCGACGCGGAGTACTTC. This sequence joins TRBV28 and TRBJ2-5; no definite D call. There are 10 residues in the CDR3. In germline, CDR1 is MDHEN, CDR2 SYDVKM. V shed 4 bases and J shed 12 bases, with 9 bases lying between them.

The chain carries TRBV6-5 and TRBJ1-5; TRBD1 aligns across 9 bases. CDR1 is MNHEY, CDR2 SVGAGI, per germline. The CDR3 is 14 residues long. J lost 7 bases, V lost 6 bases, and 7 bases had no gene match. Here the CDR3 reads CASSSGTGYQPQHF. Written as DNA, the CDR3 is TGTGCCAGCAGCTCCGGGACAGGGTACCAGCCCCAGCATTTT.